This T cell receptor beta chain came from a study of CD8+CD57+ T cells in acquired aplastic anemia (dated by TCRdb to between 2018 and 2020). Describing the broader study: DNA extracted from sorted CD4+ and CD8+ cells had a mean of around 3.3 ug, with a range of roughly 0.2 to 27.4 ug. A CD8+CD57+ expansion meant a frequency higher than the mean frequency seen in healthy subjects.

Genomic DNA served as template for TCR beta VDJ combination and CDR3 sequence profiling. An Illumina HiSeq 2000 was used for TCR repertoire sequencing. Regarding the original processing steps: TRBV/TRBJ rearrangement plots, CDR3 size and DJ length profiles, and Simpson's diversity index were used to evaluate the repertoires. The most abundant DNA sequence in the deep sequencing data was defined as the immunodominant clone. CDR3 amino acid sequences were screened for sharing across subjects and were compared with published repertoires and the VDJdb database. The public reads were reanalyzed by TCRdb: fastp trimming at Q25, MiXCR alignment, in-frame beta chains only. Duplicate CDR3 protein sequences are folded into a single record with the most common DNA and genes. The authors' filters were not applied to this entry. The sample profile shows tens of thousands of distinct CDR3 sequences; approximately 63% of them were found once. The top ten clones comprise roughly 60% of the sample.

Regarding this clonotype: No cognate antigen has been identified for it. The input lacks base qualities; no much larger clone sits a single base away.

The patients picked for sequencing were ones in whom flow cytometry had shown an expansion of CD8+CD57+ cells. Every patient had a diagnosis of severe acquired aplastic anemia based on International Study of Aplastic Anemia and Agranulocytosis and Camitta criteria. No patient had received any therapy when blood was sampled. In this study, sorted CD4+ and CD8+ T cells from the blood of healthy subjects and of severe aplastic anemia patients had their TCR repertoires deep-sequenced. In the USA, patient enrollment took place under clinicaltrials.gov protocols 00001620, 01623167, 00001397, 00071045, 00081523 and 00961064. Ficoll-Paque density gradient centrifugation was used to isolate peripheral blood mononuclear cells. Before DNA extraction, CD4+ and CD8+ T cells were sorted with FACS or magnetic beads. The research as a whole found: No significant difference in CD8+ Simpson's diversity was found between patients and healthy controls (P=0.060). Around 30 CD8+ CDR3 sequences were shared between patients and controls but appeared highly expressed in patients and within their immunodominant clones.

The germline V gene provides CDR1 SNHLY and CDR2 FYNNEI. Ends trimmed: V by 6 bases, J by 8 bases; bases unmatched to a gene: 3. Taken from cysteine to phenylalanine, the CDR3 has 12 residues. CDR3 DNA only is kept here, 36 bases in frame from base 1. The sample consisted of sorted CD4+, CD8+, or CD8+CD57+ T cells (not recorded which) from PBMCs. The source is a human donor with aplastic anemia. The chain employs TRBV2 and TRBJ2-1, with 8 middle bases fitting TRBD2. The CDR3 corresponds to CASRGAGDEQFF. The DNA sequence reads TGTGCCAGCAGGGGAGCGGGAGATGAGCAGTTCTTC. With the rest looked up from the reference TRBV2 and TRBJ2-1 genes rather than sequenced, the full variable domain is EPEVTQTPSHQVTQMGQEVILRCVPISNHLYFYWYRQILGQKVEFLVSFYNNEISEKSEIFDDQFSVERPDGSNFTLKIRSTKLEDSAMYFCASRGAGDEQFFGPGTRLTVL.